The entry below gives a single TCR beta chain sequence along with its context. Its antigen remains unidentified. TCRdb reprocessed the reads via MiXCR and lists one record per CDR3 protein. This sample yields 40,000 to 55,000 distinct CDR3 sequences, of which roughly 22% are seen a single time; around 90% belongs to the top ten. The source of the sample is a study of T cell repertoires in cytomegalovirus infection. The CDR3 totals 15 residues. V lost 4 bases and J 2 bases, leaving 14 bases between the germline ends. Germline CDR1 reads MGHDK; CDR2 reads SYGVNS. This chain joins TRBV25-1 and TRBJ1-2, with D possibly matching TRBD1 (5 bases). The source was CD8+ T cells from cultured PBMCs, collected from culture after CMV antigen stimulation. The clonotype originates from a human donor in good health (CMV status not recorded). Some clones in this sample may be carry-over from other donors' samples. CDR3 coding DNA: TGTGCCAGCAGTGGCCCCCTCGGGGGGAACTATGGCTACACCTTC. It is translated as CASSGPLGGNYGYTF.